This T cell receptor beta chain derives from a study of cytomegalovirus exposure and HLA in healthy donors. Whole-study findings and limits: As was reported, the classifier diagnosed cytomegalovirus status with high specificity and sensitivity. A later analysis reportedly found that, within productive TCRs, an Asian-associated ancestry cluster had fewer N-insertions than the mean observed across the approximately 670 donors.

Per the germline V gene, CDR1 is MDHEN and CDR2 is SYDVKM. Unmatched junction bases numbered 6, after V lost 7 bases and J lost 8 bases. The CDR3 runs to 14 residues. The sample holds one count of this clone. Its antigen is unknown. PCR amplification relied on 60 Vbeta primers (plus 13 Jbeta primers). Produced via immunoSEQ multiplex PCR; TCRdb's table is partial and in-frame only. The sample yields around 130,000 clones, about 80% seen once. The clonotype was recovered from a man between 45 and 60 years old in good health and CMV-seronegative. The material sequenced was PBMCs. V usage is TRBV28 and J usage is TRBJ2-2, with 11 bases matching TRBD2. The CDR3, as DNA: TGTGCCAGCACCACGGGACTAGCGGAGGGGGAGCTGTTTTTT. It codes for CASTTGLAEGELFF.